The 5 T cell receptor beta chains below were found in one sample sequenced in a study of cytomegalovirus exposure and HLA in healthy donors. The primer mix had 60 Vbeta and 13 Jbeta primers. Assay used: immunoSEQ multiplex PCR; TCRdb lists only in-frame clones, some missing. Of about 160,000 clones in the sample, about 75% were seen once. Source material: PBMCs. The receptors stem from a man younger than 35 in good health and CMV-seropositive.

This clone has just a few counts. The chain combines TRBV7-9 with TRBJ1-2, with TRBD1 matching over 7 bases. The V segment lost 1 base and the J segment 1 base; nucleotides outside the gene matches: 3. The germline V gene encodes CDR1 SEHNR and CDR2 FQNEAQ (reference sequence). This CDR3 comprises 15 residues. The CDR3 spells CASSLGSGGNYGYTF. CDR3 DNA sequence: TGTGCCAGCAGCTTAGGTTCAGGGGGTAACTATGGCTACACCTTC.

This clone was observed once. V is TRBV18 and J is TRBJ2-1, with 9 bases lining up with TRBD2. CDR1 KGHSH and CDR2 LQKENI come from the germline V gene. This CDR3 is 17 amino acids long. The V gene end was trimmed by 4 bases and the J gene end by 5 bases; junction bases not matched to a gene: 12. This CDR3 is CASSLAFAGLADNEQFF. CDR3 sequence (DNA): TGTGCCAGCTCACTCGCTTTTGCGGGACTAGCAGACAATGAGCAGTTCTTC.

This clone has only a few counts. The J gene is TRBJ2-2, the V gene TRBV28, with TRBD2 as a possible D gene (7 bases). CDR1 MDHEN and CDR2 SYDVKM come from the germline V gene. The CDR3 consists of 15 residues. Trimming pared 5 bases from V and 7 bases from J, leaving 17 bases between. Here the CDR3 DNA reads TGTGCCAGCAGTGCCCCGGGGGGCGTAATCGGGGAGCTGTTTTTT. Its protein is CASSAPGGVIGELFF.

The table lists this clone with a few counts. Here the CDR3 reads CASSLGQGGSYEQYV. For the CDR3, the DNA is TGTGCCAGCAGCCTGGGACAGGGGGGTTCCTACGAGCAGTACGTC. This rearrangement joins TRBV14 to TRBJ2-7, with TRBD1 identical over 11 bases. In germline, CDR1 is SGHDN, CDR2 FVKESK. CDR3 length equals 15 residues. Unmatched junction bases numbered 3, after V lost 4 bases and J lost 1 base.

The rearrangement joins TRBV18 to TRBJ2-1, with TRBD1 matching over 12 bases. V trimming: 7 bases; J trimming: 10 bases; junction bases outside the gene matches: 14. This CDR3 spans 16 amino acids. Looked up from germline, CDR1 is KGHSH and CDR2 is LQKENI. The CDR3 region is CASLLNPGQGAGEQFF. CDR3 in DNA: TGTGCCAGCTTACTCAACCCGGGACAGGGGGCCGGGGAGCAGTTCTTC.